This is a list of T cell receptor beta chains from one sample in a study of T cells in Graves' hyperthyroidism and ophthalmopathy. TCRdb processed the multiplex PCR reads anew with MiXCR; each CDR3 protein has one entry. The table records hundreds of thousands of distinct CDR3 sequences, roughly 50% of them present only once. Sample: peripheral blood or thyroid tissue (not recorded which). The receptors derive from a woman aged 18-35 years with Graves' hyperthyroidism. CDR3s leave out the opening cysteine and the closing phenylalanine or tryptophan. Fields, in order: V gene, CDR3 protein.

TRBV24-1 | ATSDSRGDEQY
TRBV2 | ASSGRTVTDEQY
TRBV7-2 | ASSLLTGENSPLH
TRBV2 | ASSMTYQETQY
TRBV25-1 | ASSDPGTENYGYT
TRBV5-1 | ASSLVGQGDRI
TRBV19 | ASMGGLYTEAF
TRBV7-9 | ASSPGQGLHEQY
TRBV20-1 | SARDPFGGTEAF
TRBV5-1 | ASSYGQGADEKLF
TRBV4-3 | ASSPVNTGELF
TRBV25-1 | ASSSGQGDSNQPQH
TRBV7-9 | ASSLLGPGQPQH
TRBV7-2 | ASSPTGTGIHQETQY
TRBV25-1 | ASSAHGQGNSPLH